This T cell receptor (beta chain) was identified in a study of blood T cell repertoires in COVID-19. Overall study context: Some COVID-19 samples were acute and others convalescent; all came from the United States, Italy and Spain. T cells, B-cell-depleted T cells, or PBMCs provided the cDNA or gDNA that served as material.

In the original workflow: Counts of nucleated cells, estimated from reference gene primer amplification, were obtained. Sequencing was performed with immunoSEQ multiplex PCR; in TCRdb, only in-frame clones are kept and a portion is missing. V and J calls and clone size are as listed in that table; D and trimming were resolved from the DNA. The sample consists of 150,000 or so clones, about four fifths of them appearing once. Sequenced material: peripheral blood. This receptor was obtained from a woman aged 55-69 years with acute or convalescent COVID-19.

CDR3 nucleotides: TGTGCCAGTAGTTCACCCGCGCGGATCACGGAGCAGTACTTC. As protein: CASSSPARITEQYF. The chain is built from TRBV19 and TRBJ2-7; D call uncertain. V was trimmed by 5 bases and J by 7 bases, leaving 18 bases between them. The germline gives CDR1 LNHDA, CDR2 SQIVND (reference sequence). The length of the CDR3 is 14 residues. The variable domain in full, completed from reference TRBV19 and TRBJ2-7, reads DGGITQSPKYLFRKEGQNVTLSCEQNLNHDAMYWYRQDPGQGLRLIYYSQIVNDFQKGDIAEGYSVSREKKESFPLTVTSAQKNPTAFYLCASSSPARITEQYFGPGTRLTVT.